The present TCR beta chain was sequenced within a study of regulatory T cells in long-lasting Graves disease. The CDR3 length is 14 residues. From germline, CDR1 is SEHNR and CDR2 FQNEAQ (reference sequence). Trimming pared 5 bases from V and 0 bases from J, leaving 8 bases between. This clonotype was picked up a small number of times. Time point denoted: persistent/refractory GD, antithyroid drugs over 5 years with positive TRAb. From PBMCs, RNA was extracted and then used to make the TCR library. The EDTA tubes were filled with nine milliliters of drawn peripheral blood. Libraries of TCR beta came from iRepertoire HTBI primers plus Arm-PCR of CDR3 regions. MiXCR was run by TCRdb on the multiplex PCR reads, yielding one entry per CDR3 protein. The data contain approximately 380,000 distinct CDR3 sequences, around 21% of them singletons.

This sample comprised peripheral blood mononuclear cells (PBMCs), obtained when the disease was refractory, from a patient treated with antithyroid drugs. The rearrangement links TRBV7-9 to TRBJ2-1; D gene uncertain. The sequence was collected from a female donor with Graves disease. The CDR3, as DNA: TGTGCCAGCAGCCAGGCCCGCTCCTACAATGAGCAGTTCTTC. This translates into CASSQARSYNEQFF.